The 20 T cell receptor beta chains below come from one sample, sequenced in a study of glioma-infiltrating T cells after dendritic cell vaccination. The assay was immunoSEQ multiplex PCR, and TCRdb's table has in-frame clones only and misses some. The repertoire holds about 64,000 clones, with around 83% as singletons. The material sequenced was blood, taken before dendritic cell vaccination. The receptors come from a human donor with glioblastoma.

This chain links TRBV5-1 with TRBJ2-5; D possibly corresponds to TRBD1 (6 bases). Germline assignment: CDR1 SGHRS and CDR2 YFSETQ. The CDR3 covers 14 residues. The V and J ends lost 4 bases and 5 bases respectively, with 15 bases between them. CDR3 protein: CASSVATGTETQYF. The DNA for the CDR3 is TGCGCCAGCAGCGTAGCCACAGGGACCGAGACCCAGTACTTC.

The chain combines TRBV5-1 with TRBJ1-2; D might be TRBD1 (6 bases). This CDR3 region has 14 residues. Trimming cost V 0 bases and J 4 bases, with 10 bases left between them. The germline gives CDR1 SGHRS, CDR2 YFSETQ. The DNA for the CDR3 is TGCGCCAGCAGCTTGGTGGGGGCGGGCTATGGCTACACCTTC. Amino acid sequence: CASSLVGAGYGYTF.

V usage is TRBV6-1 and J usage is TRBJ2-5, with 9 bases fitting TRBD2. The J call is doubtful: the DNA matches TRBJ2-7 better. This CDR3 spans 19 amino acids. Germline CDR1 MNHNS, CDR2 SASEGT. Here the CDR3 DNA reads TGTGCCAGCAGTGCCCTGGGTGGAGCGGGGGGCATTTCGTCCTACGAGCAGTACTTC. Translation: CASSALGGAGGISSYEQYF.

The CDR3 here is CASSLILPGQGDGYTF. The CDR3 coding sequence is TGTGCCAGCAGCTTAATCTTACCGGGACAGGGGGATGGCTACACCTTC. This chain connects TRBV7-9 to TRBJ1-2; 11 bases match TRBD1. The germline CDR1 and CDR2 sequences are SEHNR and FQNEAQ (reference sequence). The CDR3 contains 16 residues. V lost 2 bases and J lost 6; bases outside the gene matches: 8.

The chain couples TRBV2 to TRBJ2-5, with 10 nucleotides matching TRBD2. Germline-derived CDR1 and CDR2 are SNHLY and FYNNEI. Unmatched junction bases numbered 15, after V lost 9 bases and J lost 5 bases. The CDR3 is 16 amino acids. In DNA, the CDR3 is TGTGCCAGAATGAGTAGAGCGGGGGGGCCCCGGGAGACCCAGTACTTC. Translating gives CARMSRAGGPRETQYF.

As concerns this clone: Mismatch with germline at one junction end may stem from a read error. The sample carries other DNA sequences with the same CDR3. V usage is TRBV6-1 and J usage is TRBJ2-7; D ambiguous. The CDR3 totals 15 residues. The V gene's germline CDR1 is MNHNS and CDR2 SASEGT. CDR3 sequence: CASSEWAQTSYEQYF. Here the CDR3 DNA reads TGCGCCAGCAGTGAGTGGGCCCAAACCTCCTACGAGCAGTACTTC.

The J gene is TRBJ2-7, the V gene TRBV6-6; TRBD1 matches at 7 bases. CDR3 length equals 15 residues. Germline trimming cut 6 bases from V and 2 bases from J; bases unmatched to any gene: 10. Per the germline V gene, CDR1 is MNHNY and CDR2 is SVGAGI (reference sequence). CDR3 amino acids: CASSLGQELPYEQYF. The CDR3 nucleotides are TGTGCCAGCAGCCTCGGACAGGAGCTGCCCTACGAGCAGTACTTC.

V usage is TRBV10-1 and J usage is TRBJ2-6; the D is unclear. The CDR3 sequence is 16 residues long. V was cut by 4 bases and J by 1 base, with 11 bases left in between. CDR1 WNHNN and CDR2 SYGVQD come from the germline V gene (reference sequence). CDR3 protein: CASSATLSSGANVLTF. The CDR3 DNA reads TGCGCCAGCAGTGCAACTCTGTCGTCTGGGGCCAACGTCCTGACTTTC.

The count of this clone is one. Other DNA sequences from this sample encode an identical CDR3 as well. The chain is built from TRBV2 and TRBJ2-7, with D tentatively TRBD1 (5 bases). CDR1 and CDR2 from the germline V gene are SNHLY and FYNNEI. V dropped 6 bases and J dropped 2 bases, with 8 bases sitting between them. The CDR3 has 12 amino acids. The DNA for the CDR3 is TGTGCCAGCAGAGGGGCCGCCTACGAGCAGTACTTC. Protein: CASRGAAYEQYF.

In regard to this clone: One junction end does not reproduce the germline sequence, and a read error may be involved. The chain recombines TRBV28 with TRBJ2-7, with D possibly being TRBD1 (6 bases). Germline V gene sequence: CDR1 MDHEN, CDR2 SYDVKM. This CDR3 comprises 14 residues. The CDR3 DNA follows: TGTGCCGGCAGTTTCGCAGGGGCGATTTACGAGCAGTACTTC. Amino acid sequence: CAGSFAGAIYEQYF.

This clone has just a few counts. The J gene is TRBJ1-2, the V gene TRBV18; 9 bases are shared with TRBD1. The V segment lost 5 bases and the J segment 4 bases; nucleotides outside the gene matches: 8. The CDR3 runs to 15 residues. CDR1 is KGHSH and CDR2 is LQKENI in the germline V gene. This CDR3 is CASSTGTGISYGYTF. The CDR3 coding sequence is TGTGCCAGCTCAACCGGGACAGGGATTTCCTATGGCTACACCTTC.

The chain carries TRBV5-4 and TRBJ1-2; TRBD1 agrees at 8 bases. The CDR3 is 15 residues long. Looked up from germline, CDR1 is SGHNT and CDR2 is YYREEE (reference sequence). The V gene end was trimmed by 0 bases and the J gene end by 7 bases; junction bases not matched to a gene: 8. The CDR3 DNA reads TGTGCCAGCAGCTTGGGAGGACAGGGAGGCGGTGGCTACACCTTC. As protein: CASSLGGQGGGGYTF.

The sample holds a few counts of this clone. V and J are TRBV5-1 and TRBJ2-1, with no clear D. The CDR3 loop spans 13 amino acids. Looked up from germline, CDR1 is SGHRS and CDR2 is YFSETQ. V was shortened by 3 bases and J by 7 bases, with 11 bases between the two germline ends. DNA for the CDR3: TGCGCCAGCAGCTCCGGGTTCGGTAATGAGCAGTTCTTC. It translates to CASSSGFGNEQFF.

The gene calls are TRBV21-1 and TRBJ1-5. TRBV21-1 is tagged as a pseudogene. The CDR3 totals 12 residues. The CDR3 region has the DNA TGTGCCATCACGAACGGGGGGCAGCCCCAGCATTTT. Translation gives CAITNGGQPQHF.

This chain uses TRBV18 with TRBJ2-7, with 9 bases identical to TRBD1. From germline, CDR1 is KGHSH and CDR2 LQKENI. There are 15 residues in the CDR3. V was pared by 1 base and J by 5 bases, with 6 bases of the junction left unmatched. In DNA, the CDR3 is TGTGCCAGCTCACCACTGGACAGGGGCACACACGAGCAGTACTTC. As protein: CASSPLDRGTHEQYF.

The chain combines TRBV7-2 with TRBJ2-1; TRBD2 aligns across 11 bases. Germline values: CDR1 SGHTA, CDR2 FQGNSA. With V trimmed by 5 bases and J by 0 bases, 6 bases remained unmatched. The length of the CDR3 is 17 residues. The CDR3 sequence: CASSPTSGGSSYNEQFF. CDR3 coding DNA: TGTGCCAGCAGCCCTACTAGCGGGGGAAGCTCCTACAATGAGCAGTTCTTC.

The chain carries TRBV5-4 and TRBJ2-5; tentative D call: TRBD1 (6 bases). Germline lookup yields CDR1 SGHNT and CDR2 YYREEE (reference sequence). V lost 0 bases and J 5 bases, leaving 17 bases between the germline ends. The CDR3 runs 16 residues. The CDR3 sequence: CASSLEDSYGEETQYF. The CDR3 coding sequence is TGTGCCAGCAGCTTGGAGGACAGTTATGGTGAGGAGACCCAGTACTTC. Filled out from reference TRBV5-4 and TRBJ2-5, the complete variable domain reads ETGVTQSPTHLIKTRGQQVTLRCSSQSGHNTVSWYQQALGQGPQFIFQYYREEENGRGNFPPRFSGLQFPNYSSELNVNALELDDSALYLCASSLEDSYGEETQYFGPGTRLLVL.

J is TRBJ2-5 and V is TRBV2, with a possible D match to TRBD2 (6 bases). Looked up from germline, CDR1 is SNHLY and CDR2 is FYNNEI. V gave up 6 bases and J gave up 5 bases, with 16 bases separating them. This CDR3 has 14 residues. In DNA, the CDR3 is TGTGCCAGCAGCCGGGCGCTTGGGGGGGAGACCCAGTACTTC. Its protein is CASSRALGGETQYF.

This chain joins TRBV7-8 and TRBJ1-2; D is uncertain. CDR3 length: 15 residues. Germline loops: CDR1 SGHVS, CDR2 FQNEAQ. Trimming left V 5 bases short and J 0 bases short, with 13 bases between. The CDR3 DNA reads TGTGCCAGCAGCCTAGACATCGGGGCTAACTATGGCTACACCTTC. It translates to CASSLDIGANYGYTF.

The V call is TRBV5-1, the J call TRBJ1-6, with a possible D match to TRBD1 (6 bases). The CDR3 sequence is 14 residues long. Germline V gene data show CDR1 as SGHRS and CDR2 as YFSETQ. V dropped 4 bases and J dropped 10 bases, with 15 bases sitting between them. This chain's CDR3 is CASSPDSLISPLHF. The CDR3 DNA sequence: TGCGCCAGCAGCCCGGACAGTTTAATCTCACCCCTCCACTTT.